This T cell receptor (beta chain) was sequenced during a study of TIL therapy for anti-PD-1-resistant metastatic lung cancer. Study-wide context: Four tumors were EGFR-mutant and two were ALK-rearranged.

The immunoSEQ assay was v3. Libraries were sequenced to 2 million or so read pairs (survey) or roughly 5-6.5 million (deep). The table came from immunoSEQ multiplex PCR; TCRdb's copy has only in-frame clones and leaves some out. The sample includes over 25,000 clones, 55% to 75% of them seen just once. Stated time point: pre-treatment sample, taken before nivolumab and TIL therapy. Tumor tissue came from excised metastases, mostly pleural nodules or supraclavicular lymph nodes. Tumor harvest preceded PD-1/PD-L1 blockade, followed by nivolumab treatment. Germline lookup yields CDR1 SEHNR and CDR2 FQNEAQ (reference sequence). The CDR3 length is 17 residues. V lost 5 bases and J lost 0; bases outside the gene matches: 12.

The rearrangement uses TRBV7-9 and TRBJ1-2; 7 nucleotides align to TRBD1. The source material was tumor tissue, sampled at baseline. This receptor was taken from a person between 25 and 79 years old with non-small cell lung cancer. The CDR3 sequence: CASSQQQTGTANYGYTF. CDR3 bases: TGTGCCAGCAGCCAACAGCAGACTGGGACAGCTAACTATGGCTACACCTTC.